Listed below are T cell receptor beta chains from one sample, sequenced in a study of shared clonotypes between healthy human individuals. Generated by immunoSEQ multiplex PCR, the TCRdb table keeps only in-frame clones and is missing some. The sample consists of over a million clones, 97% to 99% of them appearing once. The specimen was naive CD4+ T cells sorted from blood. The receptors were gathered from a man aged 30 to 39 in good health. Each CDR3 is given with its conserved first and last residue. The D gene is left open where the match is weak. Clone size is given for some rows only: seen once, a few or many times, or a class if the clone is expanded.

>TRBJ2-3|.|.|TRBV5-1
TGCGCCAGCAGCTTGGAGATCGAGAGAGATACGCAGTATTTT
CASSLEIERDTQYF
>TRBJ2-7|TRBD2|.|TRBV14
TGTGCCAGCAGCCGGGCGGGAGTACTATACGAGCAGTACTTC
CASSRAGVLYEQYF
>TRBJ2-1|TRBD2|.|TRBV5-1
TGCGCCAGCTTCCCGGGACTAGTCTTGCACAATGAGCAGTTCTTC
CASFPGLVLHNEQFF
>TRBJ2-2|TRBD1|once|TRBV11-2
TGTGCCAGCAGCTCCCCGCGAAACAGGGGAAGCACCGGGGAGCTGTTTTTT
CASSSPRNRGSTGELFF
>TRBJ2-5|.|.|TRBV5-4
TGTGCCAGCAGCTTAGGCAGATCGGAGACCCAGTACTTC
CASSLGRSETQYF
>TRBJ1-5|.|.|TRBV10-1
TGCGCCAGCAGTGAGTCGGGGAACCAGCCCCAGCATTTT
CASSESGNQPQHF
>TRBJ2-7|TRBD1|.|TRBV18
TGTGCCAGCTCACGAGTTCCGGGACAGGAGAGCGAGCAGTACTTC
CASSRVPGQESEQYF
>TRBJ1-4|.|.|TRBV6-5
TGTGCCAGCAGCTCGGCCGCAACTAATGAAAAACTGTTTTTT
CASSSAATNEKLFF
>TRBJ1-5|.|.|TRBV2
TGTGCCAGCAGTAAGGACAGCGGATATCAGCCCCAGCATTTT
CASSKDSGYQPQHF
>TRBJ1-1|TRBD1|.|TRBV10-3
TGTGCCATCAGTGAGACTCAACCGGGACAGGGTTCTGAAGCTTTCTTT
CAISETQPGQGSEAFF
>TRBJ2-7|TRBD1|.|TRBV9
TGTGCCAGCAGCGTCTCAGGGGGCGGTTTCGAGCAGTACTTC
CASSVSGGGFEQYF
>TRBJ2-3|.|.|TRBV5-4
TGTGCCAGCAGCTTGTCTGGAACCACAGATACGCAGTATTTT
CASSLSGTTDTQYF
>TRBJ2-1|TRBD2|.|TRBV6-4
TGTGCCAGCAGTGAATCCGGACTAGCGGATTACAATGAGCAGTTCTTC
CASSESGLADYNEQFF
>TRBJ2-1|.|.|TRBV6-1
TGTGCCAGCAGTGCCTTATCCAGCGGGCGCTACAATGAGCAGTTCTTC
CASSALSSGRYNEQFF
>TRBJ2-7|.|.|TRBV5-6
TGTGCCAGCAGGCGGTGGCAGAACTACGAGCAGTACTTC
CASRRWQNYEQYF
>TRBJ2-7|.|.|TRBV28
TGTGCCAGCAGTTTACCTGCTCGGCTCACCTACGAGCAGTACTTC
CASSLPARLTYEQYF
>TRBJ1-5|.|.|TRBV6-1
TGTGCCAGCAGTGAATGGGCAGGGAGTACGTTAGGTGAAAATCAGCCCCAGCATTTT
CASSEWAGSTLGENQPQHF
>TRBJ1-2|.|.|TRBV14
TGTGCCAGCAGCCAAGGGAGGTTGCATGGCTACACCTTC
CASSQGRLHGYTF
>TRBJ1-1|.|once|TRBV28
TGTGCCAGCCTTTTGGGCGTGGGGGGTGAAGCTTTCTTT
CASLLGVGGEAFF
>TRBJ2-3|.|.|TRBV5-1
TGCGCCAGCAGCTTGGGACAGGCGAGCACAGATACGCAGTATTTT
CASSLGQASTDTQYF
>TRBJ2-5|.|.|TRBV5-4
TGTGCCAGCAGGTACGGGACCTTTGGACCATCAGGGCTTGCAGAGACCCAGTACTTC
CASRYGTFGPSGLAETQYF
>TRBJ2-3|.|.|TRBV9
TGTGCCAGCAGCGGCGGCAGGCGGGGTAGCACAGATACGCAGTATTTT
CASSGGRRGSTDTQYF
>TRBJ2-7|.|.|TRBV5-1
TGCGCCAGCGGATCCGGGACTCGGTCCTACGAGCAGTACTTC
CASGSGTRSYEQYF
>TRBJ2-1|TRBD2|.|TRBV5-1
TGCGCCAGCAGCCAACCAGCGGGGTCAGGAGAGCAGTTCTTC
CASSQPAGSGEQFF
>TRBJ1-1|.|.|TRBV7-2
TGTGCCAGCAGCCTTACTCACGGACGGGCTGAAGCTTTCTTT
CASSLTHGRAEAFF
>TRBJ2-1|.|once|TRBV5-1
TGCGCCAGCAGCCCAGGTTTTAACAATGAGCAGTTCTTC
CASSPGFNNEQFF
>TRBJ2-1|TRBD2|.|TRBV19
TGTGCCAGTAGTGCTATCTCGGGAGGGCCGGTTCACGGGAATGAGCAGTTCTTC
CASSAISGGPVHGNEQFF
>TRBJ1-5|TRBD1|.|TRBV2
TGTGCCAGCAGTAGCGACAGGGGCCCAGCTTATCAGCCCCAGCATTTT
CASSSDRGPAYQPQHF
>TRBJ2-5|TRBD2|.|TRBV7-2
TGTGCCAGCAGCTCCGGCGCCGGTCCGACTAGCGGGATCGAGACCCAGTACTTC
CASSSGAGPTSGIETQYF
>TRBJ1-5|.|.|TRBV2
TGTGCCAGCGGGTTGCAGGCTAGCAATCAGCCCCAGCATTTT
CASGLQASNQPQHF
>TRBJ2-1|.|.|TRBV5-6
TGTGCCAGCAGCAGGGGCACGGACCCCTACAATGAGCAGTTCTTC
CASSRGTDPYNEQFF